Listed below are T cell receptor beta chains from one sample, sequenced in a study of control samples from healthy donors and cancer patients. Using immunoSEQ multiplex PCR, the repertoire was profiled, and TCRdb retains in-frame clones only, with some absent. The sample lists some 130,000 clones; under 95% were seen once. Specimen: blood. All receptors come from a man aged 18 to 30 in good health. Both conserved end residues are part of each CDR3. A D gene is named only where the DNA matches it firmly. Size is omitted from some rows. Given values are once, few, many or a class for expanded clones.

j_call cdr3_length v_call d_call clone_size cdr3_aa
TRBJ2-1 13 TRBV24-1 TRBD1 once CATSDQGAGEQFF
TRBJ1-3 14 TRBV19 NA NA CASSRIGSENTIYF
TRBJ1-2 12 TRBV29-1 TRBD1 NA CSGWTGNYGYTF
TRBJ1-6 15 TRBV10-1 NA NA CASSEDGNSNSPLHF
TRBJ1-6 16 TRBV18 TRBD1 NA CASSPQAGGSNSPLHF
TRBJ2-3 16 TRBV7-9 TRBD1 NA CASSSWTGVSTDTQYF
TRBJ1-4 13 TRBV6-5 NA NA CASTGDIVEKLFF
TRBJ2-7 12 TRBV11-2 NA NA CASSPNSHEQYF
TRBJ2-1 17 TRBV11-3 TRBD2 NA CASSARRGKRPYNEQFF
TRBJ1-2 15 TRBV7-9 NA NA CASSLAQGPGYGYTF
TRBJ1-5 15 TRBV5-5 TRBD1 NA CASRERQGENQPQHF